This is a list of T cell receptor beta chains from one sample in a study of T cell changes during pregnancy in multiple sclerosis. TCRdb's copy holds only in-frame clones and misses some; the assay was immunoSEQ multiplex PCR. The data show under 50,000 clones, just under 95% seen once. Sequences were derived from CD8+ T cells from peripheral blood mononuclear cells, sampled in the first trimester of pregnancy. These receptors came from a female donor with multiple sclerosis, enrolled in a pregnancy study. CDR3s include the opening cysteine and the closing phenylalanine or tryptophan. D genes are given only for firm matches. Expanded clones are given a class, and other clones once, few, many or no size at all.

TGTGCCAGCAGGCCCGCGGGGGCGCATGGCTACACCTTC	CASRPAGAHGYTF	TRBV28	TRBJ1-2	-	-
TGTGCCAGCAGTCTCGGGACAGACTACAATGAGCAGTTCTTC	CASSLGTDYNEQFF	TRBV27	TRBJ2-1	TRBD1	-
TGTGCCAGCAGCCCCCGGCCGGGGGGGCGGAACACAGATACGCAGTATTTT	CASSPRPGGRNTDTQYF	TRBV27	TRBJ2-3	TRBD2	-
TGTGCAAGGGGGGGGAATGAGCAGTTCTTC	CARGGNEQFF	TRBV7-9	TRBJ2-1	-	-
TGTGCCAGCACTTCGGGAGACCCGGGACTAGCTTCTCCTAGGGGCCCTTACAATGAGCAGTTCTTC	CASTSGDPGLASPRGPYNEQFF	TRBV27	TRBJ2-1	TRBD2	-
TGTGCCAGCAGCCCACGGGACAGGGGATCCTACGAGCAGTACTTC	CASSPRDRGSYEQYF	TRBV7-9	TRBJ2-7	TRBD1	-
TGCGCCAGCAGCCGGAATACAGGATACGAGCAGTACTTC	CASSRNTGYEQYF	TRBV5-1	TRBJ2-7	-	-
TGTGCCAGCAGCAAAAAGGGTGAGCGGATGAACACTGAAGCTTTCTTT	CASSKKGERMNTEAFF	TRBV21-1	TRBJ1-1	-	-
TGTGCCAGCAGTTTTGGCAGGGCGGATGGCTACACCTTC	CASSFGRADGYTF	TRBV6-6	TRBJ1-2	-	-
TGTGCCAGTAGTACCCTTAGCAGGGGCGGCGATGGCTACACCTTC	CASSTLSRGGDGYTF	TRBV19	TRBJ1-2	-	-
TGTGCCAGCAGCCTCGACCGAGAGAGGCCCCGCTCCTACGAGCAGTACTTC	CASSLDRERPRSYEQYF	TRBV28	TRBJ2-7	-	-
TGTGCCAGCAGCTTGCTTGACAGGGTGCGGACCGGGGAGCTGTTTTTT	CASSLLDRVRTGELFF	TRBV6-6	TRBJ2-2	TRBD1	-
TGCGCCAGCAGCTCGAGCGGGAGGGCCTCCTACGAGCAGTACTTC	CASSSSGRASYEQYF	TRBV5-1	TRBJ2-7	TRBD2	-
TGCGCCAGCAGCCAAGACGCCCTTTCTGGACTAGCGGGAGATTCAACGCAGTATTTT	CASSQDALSGLAGDSTQYF	TRBV4-3	TRBJ2-3	TRBD2	-
TGCGCCAGCAGTGAGGGGGAGGCCCCCCTCAATGAGCAGTTCTTC	CASSEGEAPLNEQFF	TRBV10-1	TRBJ2-1	-	-
TGCGCCAGCAGTCCGGGGACAGGGGCCACCGGGGAGCTGTTTTTT	CASSPGTGATGELFF	TRBV10-2	TRBJ2-2	TRBD1	-
TGTGCCAGCAGTTTATCGAGGACAGGTAGTTACGAGCAGTACTTC	CASSLSRTGSYEQYF	TRBV27	TRBJ2-7	TRBD1	-
TGCGCCAGCACCATCTGCGGGCCCTGTGTGGCTTCTGGCTACACCTTC	CASTICGPCVASGYTF	TRBV23-1	TRBJ1-2	-	-
TGTGCCTCGGGGGACGGCACCTACAATGAGCAGTTCTTC	CASGDGTYNEQFF	TRBV7-9	TRBJ2-1	-	once